These 20 T cell receptor beta chains were sequenced from one sample in a study of CD4 T cells in relation to SARS-CoV-2 and coronaviruses. The protocol was immunoSEQ multiplex PCR, while the TCRdb copy is restricted to in-frame clones and leaves out a portion. The sample has just under 20,000 clones; almost 75% are singletons. Antigens of these TCRs are unknown. Unexposed donor CD4+ T cells date from about 2011-2018, before the COVID-19 pandemic. After less than 11 days of culture, CD4+ T cells were isolated. The sequencing input was CD4+ T cells from PBMCs, cultured in vitro. The receptors were sampled from a human donor in good health.

V usage is TRBV7-9 and J usage is TRBJ1-2; D gene unclear. V was cut by 1 base and J by 4 bases, with 10 bases left in between. The CDR3 is made up of 14 amino acids. CDR1 is SEHNR and CDR2 is FQNEAQ in the germline V gene (reference sequence). The CDR3 loop reads CASSLGLQFYGYTF. The CDR3 region has the DNA TGTGCCAGCAGCTTAGGGCTACAGTTCTATGGCTACACCTTC.

This chain's CDR3 is CASSIIGVDNQPQHF. The CDR3 coding sequence is TGTGCCAGCAGCATTATAGGGGTGGACAATCAGCCCCAGCATTTT. The rearrangement links TRBV7-7 to TRBJ1-5; the D gene is possibly TRBD1 (5 bases). The V end was cut by 5 bases, the J end by 3 bases, with 14 bases between. CDR3 size: 15 residues. Germline CDR1 SSHAT, CDR2 FNYEAQ (reference sequence).

This clone came up once. This chain links TRBV7-9 with TRBJ2-1; the D is unclear. V lost 2 bases to trimming and J lost 7 bases, with 6 bases between them. The CDR3 totals 12 residues. Germline V gene data show CDR1 as SEHNR and CDR2 as FQNEAQ (reference sequence). CDR3 nucleotides: TGTGCCAGCAGCTTAAGACTTAATGAGCAGTTCTTC. Encoded protein: CASSLRLNEQFF.

V and J are TRBV7-8 and TRBJ2-3; D is uncertain. In germline, CDR1 is SGHVS, CDR2 FQNEAQ. This CDR3 spans 16 amino acids. Trimming pared 1 base from V and 4 bases from J, leaving 15 bases between. CDR3 sequence (DNA): TGTGCCAGCAGCTTAGAGGTGCGGACGCAGGCAGATACGCAGTATTTT. It codes for CASSLEVRTQADTQYF. Full variable domain (rest looked up from reference TRBV7-8 and TRBJ2-3): GAGVSQSPRYKVAKRGQDVALRCDPISGHVSLFWYQQALGQGPEFLTYFQNEAQLDKSGLPSDRFFAERPEGSVSTLKIQRTQQEDSAVYLCASSLEVRTQADTQYFGPGTRLTVL.

The chain has TRBV11-3 and TRBJ2-1; TRBD2 matches at 7 bases. Per the germline V gene, CDR1 is SGHNT and CDR2 is YENEEA. Germline trimming cut 5 bases from V and 0 bases from J; bases unmatched to any gene: 7. The CDR3 covers 16 residues. This chain's CDR3 is CASSPSGTPSYNEQFF. The DNA for the CDR3 is TGTGCCAGCAGCCCAAGCGGGACGCCCTCCTACAATGAGCAGTTCTTC.

This clone was seen only a few times. Relative to the germline gene, one junction end is altered; a read error may explain this. The CDR3 reads CASSPGLAGDTQYF. The CDR3 coding sequence is TGTGCTAGCAGCCCCGGACTAGCGGGAGATACGCAGTATTTT. This chain connects TRBV7-7 to TRBJ2-3; 11 bases align to TRBD2. Germline CDR1 SSHAT, CDR2 FNYEAQ (reference sequence). CDR3 length: 14 amino acids.

The chain has TRBV19 and TRBJ2-4, with 7 positions matching TRBD1. V gave up 7 bases and J gave up 6 bases; unmatched junction bases: 6. CDR3 length: 13 residues. In germline, CDR1 is LNHDA, CDR2 SQIVND (reference sequence). CDR3 loop: CASNQGERNIQYF. The CDR3 nucleotides are TGTGCCAGTAATCAGGGGGAGAGAAACATTCAGTACTTC.

The J gene is TRBJ2-3, the V gene TRBV4-2; possible D gene TRBD2, 6 bases. Germline-derived CDR1 and CDR2 are LGHNA and YNFKEQ. The CDR3 sequence is 17 residues long. V lost 1 base to trimming and J lost 6 bases, with 20 bases between them. CDR3 sequence reads: CASSQGQPYSGLDTQYF. In DNA, the CDR3 is TGTGCCAGCAGCCAAGGACAACCTTATAGCGGCTTGGATACGCAGTATTTT.

This chain links TRBV25-1 with TRBJ1-2; no clear D gene. Germline V gives CDR1 MGHDK, CDR2 SYGVNS. Trimming left V 4 bases short and J 0 bases short, with 3 bases between. This CDR3 is built from 12 residues. Written as DNA, the CDR3 is TGTGCCAGCAGTGCCTCTAACTATGGCTACACCTTC. Its translation: CASSASNYGYTF.

In its sample, this clone was seen once. The V and J genes are TRBV2 and TRBJ2-7; TRBD1 matches 7 bases. The CDR3 sequence is 13 residues long. Germline V gene data show CDR1 as SNHLY and CDR2 as FYNNEI. V lost 10 bases, J lost 7 bases, and 13 bases stayed unmatched. This chain's CDR3 is CATIERTGGEQYF. CDR3 nucleotides: TGTGCCACCATTGAAAGGACAGGCGGAGAGCAGTACTTC.

This clone was picked up a small number of times. This CDR3 is CASRVPLRHICNQPQHF. In nucleotides, the CDR3 is TGCGCCAGCAGGGTCCCTCTGAGACACATCTGCAATCAGCCCCAGCATTTT. The gene calls are TRBV23-1 and TRBJ1-5; D gene ambiguous. TRBV23-1 carries the ORF label, with uncertain function. This CDR3 contains 17 residues. With 6 bases removed from V and 2 bases from J, the gap between germline ends came to 20 bases.

This rearrangement joins TRBV4-3 to TRBJ2-7, with 9 bases aligning to TRBD1. After removal of 0 bases from V and 4 bases from J, the junction contained 10 bases not matched to a gene. Germline CDR1 and CDR2: LGHNA and YSLEER. The CDR3 consists of 17 residues. The CDR3 sequence is CASSQDPLDRGMYEQYF. As DNA, the CDR3 is TGCGCCAGCAGCCAAGATCCCCTGGACAGGGGAATGTACGAGCAGTACTTC.

This sequence joins TRBV7-9 and TRBJ1-5; no reliable D call. Trimming removed 5 bases from V and 7 bases from J, with 18 bases in between. Germline CDR1 SEHNR, CDR2 FQNEAQ (reference sequence). The CDR3 runs to 15 residues. The CDR3 here is CASSPTPQQSQPQHF. In DNA, the CDR3 is TGTGCCAGCAGCCCAACCCCGCAACAGAGCCAGCCCCAGCATTTT.

The chain carries TRBV27 and TRBJ2-7; 7 positions agree with TRBD2. The J segment lost 2 bases and the V segment lost 6 bases, leaving 10 bases of the junction unmatched. Germline V gene data show CDR1 as MNHEY and CDR2 as SMNVEV (reference sequence). This CDR3 is built from 15 residues. This CDR3 is CASRTLAERAYEQYF. The CDR3 nucleotides are TGTGCCAGCAGGACTCTAGCGGAAAGGGCCTACGAGCAGTACTTC.

V is TRBV10-1 and J is TRBJ2-1, with 12 bases matching TRBD2. The CDR3 runs 17 residues. Germline V gene lookup returns CDR1 WNHNN and CDR2 SYGVQD (reference sequence). The V segment lost 8 bases and the J segment 2 bases; nucleotides outside the gene matches: 10. CDR3 sequence (DNA): TGCGCCAGCCGATCTGCTAGCGGGAGGGCGGCCTACAATGAGCAGTTCTTC. This encodes CASRSASGRAAYNEQFF.

V and J are TRBV7-9 and TRBJ1-4, with D possibly TRBD1 on 6 matching bases. Germline assignment: CDR1 SEHNR and CDR2 FQNEAQ (reference sequence). The CDR3 contains 16 residues. V was clipped by 2 bases and J by 2 bases, with 12 bases between them. The CDR3 spells CASSLSTGSTNEKLFF. CDR3 DNA sequence: TGTGCCAGCAGCTTATCCACAGGGTCTACTAATGAAAAACTGTTTTTT. The full variable domain, with the rest looked up from reference TRBV7-9 and TRBJ1-4, is DTGVSQNPRHKITKRGQNVTFRCDPISEHNRLYWYRQTLGQGPEFLTYFQNEAQLEKSRLLSDRFSAERPKGSFSTLEIQRTEQGDSAMYLCASSLSTGSTNEKLFFGSGTQLSVL.

This clone has a single count. This chain connects TRBV3-1 (or the pseudogene TRBV3-2) to TRBJ2-7; maybe TRBD1 (5 bases). This CDR3 comprises 15 residues. Looked up from germline, CDR1 is LGHDT and CDR2 is YNNKEL (reference sequence). Trimming took off 0 bases at V and 2 bases at J, with 11 bases between the two ends. CDR3 coding DNA: TGTGCCAGCAGCCAAGAAGCAGGGATGGCCTACGAGCAGTACTTC. The encoded protein is CASSQEAGMAYEQYF.

V usage is TRBV10-3 and J usage is TRBJ1-1; no reliable D call. Trimming took off 6 bases at V and 5 bases at J, with 13 bases between the two ends. CDR1 is ENHRY, CDR2 SYGVKD, per germline. The CDR3 covers 13 residues. Here the CDR3 reads CAISPGPQTEAFF. CDR3 bases: TGTGCCATCAGCCCCGGGCCACAAACTGAAGCTTTCTTT.

There are a few counts of this clone. The chain has TRBV7-2 and TRBJ1-1; D ambiguous. The germline gives CDR1 SGHTA, CDR2 FQGNSA. The CDR3 covers 12 residues. With 5 bases removed from V and 5 bases from J, the gap between germline ends came to 9 bases. The CDR3 protein is CASSPSWTEAFF. CDR3 nucleotide sequence: TGTGCCAGCAGCCCAAGTTGGACTGAAGCTTTCTTT.

V and J are TRBV7-7 and TRBJ2-5; D is possibly TRBD2 (7 bases). CDR1 and CDR2 (germline): SSHAT, FNYEAQ (reference sequence). Trimming removed 6 bases from V and 2 bases from J, with 16 bases in between. CDR3 size: 15 residues. The CDR3: CASSLGAGEQETQYF. CDR3 DNA: TGTGCCAGCAGTCTGGGGGCGGGGGAACAAGAGACCCAGTACTTC.